The rows below give T cell receptor beta chains drawn from one sample of a study of metastatic and nonmetastatic thyroid tumors. TCRdb re-analyzed the PCR reads using MiXCR. The sample has about 35,000 clones, about 29% seen once. The material sequenced was blood. The receptor set was obtained from a female donor with papillary thyroid cancer or a benign thyroid nodule (not recorded which). Some clones in this sample may be carry-over from other donors' samples. Each CDR3 is given with its conserved first and last residue. D genes are given only for firm matches. The listing skips clone size in some rows; elsewhere it reads once, few, many or a size class.

V: TRBV6-1
D: .
size: medium-sized
J: TRBJ2-2
CDR3: CASSRETNTGELFF
DNA: TGTGCCAGCAGCCGCGAAACGAACACCGGGGAGCTGTTTTTT

V: TRBV7-6
D: .
size: many
J: TRBJ2-3
CDR3: CASSWGLDTQYF
DNA: TGTGCCAGCAGCTGGGGCCTAGATACGCAGTATTTT

V: TRBV6-5
D: .
size: .
J: TRBJ2-7
CDR3: CASSYQGPIIGEQYF
DNA: TGTGCCAGCAGTTACCAGGGGCCTATAATAGGTGAGCAGTACTTC

V: TRBV6-1
D: TRBD2
size: many
J: TRBJ2-1
CDR3: CASRGTSGRSEQFF
DNA: TGTGCCAGCCGGGGGACTAGCGGGAGGAGTGAGCAGTTCTTC

V: TRBV3-1
D: .
size: .
J: TRBJ2-3
CDR3: CASSQETASFFPDTQYF
DNA: TGTGCCAGCAGCCAGGAAACCGCTAGTTTCTTCCCAGATACGCAGTATTTT

V: TRBV3-1
D: .
size: .
J: TRBJ2-6
CDR3: CASSQDRGASGANVRTF
DNA: TGTGCCAGCAGCCAAGACAGGGGGGCCTCTGGGGCCAACGTGCGGACTTTC

V: TRBV9
D: .
size: few
J: TRBJ2-5
CDR3: CASSTAETQYF
DNA: TGTGCCAGCAGCACCGCGGAGACCCAGTACTTC

V: TRBV6-1
D: .
size: medium-sized
J: TRBJ2-7
CDR3: CASSPGQSSYEQYF
DNA: TGTGCCAGCAGCCCCGGACAGAGCTCCTACGAGCAGTACTTC

V: TRBV19
D: TRBD1
size: few
J: TRBJ1-2
CDR3: CESRKTGFGYTF
DNA: TGTGAAAGTAGGAAGACAGGGTTCGGCTACACCTTC

V: TRBV20-1
D: TRBD1
size: many
J: TRBJ2-7
CDR3: CSASTGASSYEQYF
DNA: TGCAGTGCTAGTACAGGGGCCAGCTCCTACGAGCAGTACTTC

V: TRBV14
D: .
size: .
J: TRBJ1-1
CDR3: CASSRVTGIRTEAFF
DNA: TGTGCCAGCAGCCGGGTGACAGGTATTAGGACTGAAGCTTTCTTT

V: TRBV13
D: .
size: .
J: TRBJ2-5
CDR3: CASSAGRTYQETQYF
DNA: TGTGCCAGCAGCGCAGGACGGACATACCAAGAGACCCAGTACTTC

V: TRBV30
D: .
size: few
J: TRBJ1-3
CDR3: CAWSVRTSGNTIYF
DNA: TGTGCCTGGAGTGTTCGGACCTCTGGAAACACCATATATTTT

V: TRBV12-3/TRBV12-4
D: .
size: .
J: TRBJ2-3
CDR3: CASSKYNGRDTDTHYF
DNA: TGTGCCAGCAGTAAATATAACGGACGGGACACAGATACGCACTATTTT

V: TRBV11-1
D: .
size: medium-sized
J: TRBJ2-7
CDR3: CASSLEELREQYF
DNA: TGTGCCAGCAGCTTAGAAGAACTGCGGGAGCAGTACTTC

V: TRBV24-1
D: .
size: .
J: TRBJ1-2
CDR3: CGTTDPQRGGIFGYTF
DNA: TGTGGCACCACTGATCCCCAGCGAGGTGGCATCTTTGGCTACACCTTC

V: TRBV13
D: .
size: .
J: TRBJ1-2
CDR3: CASSLSRTNYGYTF
DNA: TGTGCCAGCAGCTTATCCAGGACTAACTATGGCTACACCTTC

V: TRBV5-1
D: TRBD2
size: .
J: TRBJ2-1
CDR3: CASSLALLVAGEHNEQFF
DNA: TGCGCCAGCAGCTTGGCCCTCTTAGTAGCGGGGGAGCACAATGAGCAGTTCTTC

V: TRBV7-9
D: .
size: many
J: TRBJ1-2
CDR3: CASSLAGELYTF
DNA: TGTGCCAGCAGCTTAGCGGGGGAACTCTACACCTTC

V: TRBV12-3/TRBV12-4
D: .
size: many
J: TRBJ1-1
CDR3: CASSFGSPTWEAVGTEAFF
DNA: TGTGCCAGCAGTTTTGGGTCTCCAACCTGGGAGGCGGTGGGGACTGAAGCTTTCTTT

V: TRBV4-1
D: .
size: many
J: TRBJ1-1
CDR3: CASSQAQGGTEAFF
DNA: TGCGCCAGCAGCCAAGCTCAGGGTGGGACTGAAGCTTTCTTT

V: TRBV11-2
D: .
size: .
J: TRBJ2-5
CDR3: CASSTNREETQYF
DNA: TGTGCCAGCAGCACCAACAGGGAAGAGACCCAGTACTTC

V: TRBV6-1
D: .
size: medium-sized
J: TRBJ1-1
CDR3: CASSNRVNTEAFF
DNA: TGTGCCAGCAGTAACAGGGTGAACACTGAAGCTTTCTTT

V: TRBV7-3
D: .
size: medium-sized
J: TRBJ2-1
CDR3: CASSSSNNEQFF
DNA: TGTGCCAGCAGCTCGAGCAACAATGAGCAGTTCTTC

V: TRBV5-1
D: .
size: many
J: TRBJ2-3
CDR3: CASSAVRTTTDTQYF
DNA: TGCGCCAGCAGCGCCGTGCGGACAACTACAGATACGCAGTATTTT

V: TRBV5-1
D: TRBD1
size: many
J: TRBJ2-5
CDR3: CASSPGQGQETQYF
DNA: TGCGCCAGCAGCCCGGGACAGGGCCAAGAGACCCAGTACTTC

V: TRBV4-1
D: .
size: .
J: TRBJ1-2
CDR3: CASSQDGRGLFGYTF
DNA: TGCGCCAGCAGCCAAGATGGCAGGGGTTTGTTTGGCTACACCTTC

V: TRBV7-3
D: TRBD1
size: .
J: TRBJ1-1
CDR3: CASTPGTGGALTEAFF
DNA: TGTGCCAGCACCCCCGGGACAGGGGGCGCATTAACCGAAGCTTTCTTT